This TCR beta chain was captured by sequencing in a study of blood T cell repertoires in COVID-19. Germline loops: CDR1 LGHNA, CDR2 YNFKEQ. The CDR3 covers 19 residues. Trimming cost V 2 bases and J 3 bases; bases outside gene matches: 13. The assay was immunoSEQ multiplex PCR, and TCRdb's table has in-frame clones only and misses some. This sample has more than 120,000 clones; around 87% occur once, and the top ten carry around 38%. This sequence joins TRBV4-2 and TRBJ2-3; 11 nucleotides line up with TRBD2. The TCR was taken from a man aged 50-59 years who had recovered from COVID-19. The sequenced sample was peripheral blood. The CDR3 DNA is TGTGCCAGCAGCCAACCGGCACTAGCGGGGGATTTGGCTACAGATACGCAGTATTTT. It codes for CASSQPALAGDLATDTQYF.